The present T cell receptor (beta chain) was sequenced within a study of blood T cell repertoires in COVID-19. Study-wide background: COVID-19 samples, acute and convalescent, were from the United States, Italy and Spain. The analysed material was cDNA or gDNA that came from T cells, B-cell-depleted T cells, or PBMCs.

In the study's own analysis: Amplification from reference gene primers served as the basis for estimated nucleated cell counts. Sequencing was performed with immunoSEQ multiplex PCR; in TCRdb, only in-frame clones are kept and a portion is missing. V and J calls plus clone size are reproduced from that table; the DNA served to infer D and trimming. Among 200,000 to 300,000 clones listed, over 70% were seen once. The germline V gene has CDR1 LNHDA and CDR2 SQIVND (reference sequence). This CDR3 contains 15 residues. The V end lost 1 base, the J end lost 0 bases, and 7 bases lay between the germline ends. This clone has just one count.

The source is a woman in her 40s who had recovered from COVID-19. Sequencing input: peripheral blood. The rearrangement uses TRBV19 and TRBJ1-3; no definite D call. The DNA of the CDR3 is TGTGCCAGTAGTATAGTTGCGGTCTCTGGAAACACCATATATTTT. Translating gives CASSIVAVSGNTIYF. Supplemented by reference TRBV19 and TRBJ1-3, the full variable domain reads DGGITQSPKYLFRKEGQNVTLSCEQNLNHDAMYWYRQDPGQGLRLIYYSQIVNDFQKGDIAEGYSVSREKKESFPLTVTSAQKNPTAFYLCASSIVAVSGNTIYFGEGSWLTVV.